The 32 T cell receptor beta chains below all came from one sample that was sequenced in a study of tumor and adjacent non-tumor tissue in lung cancer. The library came from three nested PCR rounds adapted from ARM-PCR protocols. MiXCR, run by TCRdb on the multiplex PCR reads, gives a single entry per CDR3 protein. The sample holds 91,000 or so distinct CDR3 sequences; roughly 66% are singletons and the top ten take about 17%. No cell sorting was done before RNA was extracted from the tissue. Specimen: lung tumor tissue. The receptors stem from a man in his 60s with non-small cell lung cancer.

V usage is TRBV20-1 and J usage is TRBJ1-1; D gene uncertain. V dropped 4 bases and J dropped 10 bases, with 19 bases sitting between them. The CDR3 loop spans 13 amino acids. Germline V gives CDR1 DFQATT, CDR2 SNEGSKA (reference sequence). The CDR3 spells CSAISQTWIGAFF. CDR3 nucleotide sequence: TGCAGTGCTATATCGCAAACATGGATTGGAGCTTTCTTT.

For this clonotype: One end of the junction is discordant with germline, which a read error may explain. For the CDR3, the DNA is TGTGCCAGCAGTTTTGGAGGGGGTGGGTCAAATACGCTGTATTTT. The encoded protein is CASSFGGGGSNTLYF. V usage is TRBV12-3 or TRBV12-4 and J usage is TRBJ2-3; D could derive from TRBD1 or TRBD2 (6 bases each). The CDR3 spans 15 residues.

This clonotype has only a few counts. Its ends do not fully match the called genes, so a read error is possible. The J gene is TRBJ1-5, the V gene TRBV6-1, with D perhaps matching TRBD1 or TRBD2 (6 bases each). The J call may be in error: the DNA end matches TRBJ2-3 better. The CDR3 totals 15 residues. CDR1 is MNHNS and CDR2 is SASEGT in the germline V gene. The CDR3 sequence: CASKIRGESNQPQYF. Here the CDR3 DNA reads TGCGCCAGCAAAATTAGGGGGGAAAGCAATCAGCCCCAGTATTTT.

A word on this clonotype: A single base separates this from a much larger clone, so it may be a read error. The rearrangement links TRBV12-3 or TRBV12-4 to TRBJ2-1, with D maybe TRBD2 (5 bases). Between the trimmed V and J ends, which lost 4 bases and 8 bases, there was a span of 15 bases. The CDR3 length is 14 residues. The CDR3 DNA reads as TGTGCCAGCAGTTCTTCTCGAGGGAGCGATGAGCAGTTCTTC. It translates to CASSSSRGSDEQFF.

This clonotype appeared many times. V is TRBV12-3 or TRBV12-4 and J is TRBJ2-2; the D gene is possibly TRBD2 (6 bases). Trimming stripped 5 bases from V and 4 bases from J, with 8 bases between. This CDR3 region has 13 residues. CDR3 DNA sequence: TGTGCCAGCAGTGGGGGGATCACCGGGGAGCTGTTTTTT. Amino acids: CASSGGITGELFF.

The chain joins TRBV28 to TRBJ2-1; D remains unclear. Trimming pared 4 bases from V and 8 bases from J, leaving 12 bases between. Germline lookup yields CDR1 MDHEN and CDR2 SYDVKM. This CDR3 region has 13 residues. CDR3 sequence reads: CASSSNGQYEQFF. CDR3 DNA sequence: TGTGCCAGCAGTTCGAATGGCCAGTATGAGCAGTTCTTC.

Points on this clonotype: Since the CDR3 does not end with the conserved phenylalanine or tryptophan, this likely comes from a read error. It is unclear where the CDR3 begins or ends on the DNA, so no DNA is shown, and the CDR3 is as TCRdb lists it. V and J are TRBV6-1 and TRBJ2-5; the listed D gene, TRBD2, was not tested against the DNA. CDR1 MNHNS and CDR2 SASEGT come from the germline V gene. Both ends counted, the CDR3 spans 13 residues. CDR3 protein: CASRLAGVETQYL.

On this clonotype itself: A read error may account for a junction end that differs from germline. The chain joins TRBV20-1 to TRBJ2-5; D is ambiguous. The germline V gene has CDR1 DFQATT and CDR2 SNEGSKA (reference sequence). This CDR3 is 12 amino acids long. The CDR3 nucleotides read TGCAGTGTTAGAACGGGCAGTGAGACCCAGTACTTC. This codes for CSVRTGSETQYF.

This clonotype was found many times. This chain links TRBV5-1 with TRBJ1-6; the D gene is possibly TRBD1 (6 bases). There are 15 residues in the CDR3. The V gene's germline CDR1 is SGHRS and CDR2 YFSETQ. With 0 bases removed from V and 7 bases from J, the gap between germline ends came to 11 bases. DNA of the CDR3: TGCGCCAGCAGCTTGGAACGGGGGCACAATTCACCCCTCCACTTT. It encodes CASSLERGHNSPLHF.

This clonotype was recorded many times. The CDR3 is CSARETEAFF. The CDR3 coding sequence is TGCAGTGCTAGGGAGACTGAAGCTTTCTTT. The chain combines TRBV20-1 with TRBJ1-1; D is unclear. The CDR3 spans 10 residues. Germline loops: CDR1 DFQATT, CDR2 SNEGSKA (reference sequence). V gave up 3 bases and J gave up 5 bases, with 4 bases separating them.

For this clonotype: One end of the junction does not line up with germline, which may come from a read error. The chain is built from TRBV12-3 or TRBV12-4 and TRBJ1-3; no clear D. This CDR3 is built from 14 residues. DNA for the CDR3: TGTGTCAGCAGCTTAACGGGTTCTGGAAACACCGTATATTTT. Translation: CVSSLTGSGNTVYF.

A note on this clonotype: The germline gene is not matched at one end of the junction; a read error may be the cause. The CDR3 loop is CASSIPGSYNEQFF. CDR3 sequence (DNA): TGTGCCAGCAGCATACCAGGCTCCTACAATGAGCAGTTTTTC. This chain connects TRBV4-2 to TRBJ2-1; D is uncertain. CDR1 and CDR2 (germline): LGHNA, YNFKEQ. The CDR3 is 14 amino acids.

Points on this clonotype: This may come from a read error, since a much larger clone is one base off. The chain has TRBV7-9 and TRBJ2-1, with 7 bases matching TRBD2. Germline assignment: CDR1 SEHNR and CDR2 FQNEAQ (reference sequence). The CDR3 consists of 14 residues. The DNA of the CDR3 is TGTGCCAGCAGCTTAGTGGCGGGAGCCAATGGGCAGTTCTTC. Encoded protein: CASSLVAGANGQFF.

To note about this clonotype: The missing conserved phenylalanine or tryptophan at the end of this CDR3 makes a read error likely. The chain uses TRBV11-3 and TRBJ2-1; 7 positions match TRBD2. Germline assignment: CDR1 SGHNT and CDR2 YENEEA. The V segment lost 5 bases and the J segment 9 bases; nucleotides outside the gene matches: 10. CDR3 length: 14 amino acids. In nucleotides, the CDR3 is TGTGCCAGCAGCACCACGGGGGGAAGCACTGAGCAGTTCTTG. It encodes CASSTTGGSTEQFL.

Of note for this clonotype: A much more abundant neighbour one base away suggests this may be a read error. This sequence joins TRBV20-1 and TRBJ1-2; D gene ambiguous. This CDR3 comprises 15 residues. Per germline, CDR1 DFQATT and CDR2 SNEGSKA (reference sequence). V was clipped by 2 bases and J by 3 bases, with 16 bases between them. The CDR3 DNA follows: TGCAGTGCTAGACGTAACTTGGACGGATACTATGGCTACACCTTC. It codes for CSARRNLDGYYGYTF.

This clonotype was found once. The DNA of the CDR3 is TGTGCCATCAGTGAGGCGGCAGGAAGAGAGACCCAGTACTTC. Its protein product is CAISEAAGRETQYF. V is TRBV10-3 and J is TRBJ2-5; D is undetermined. From germline, CDR1 is ENHRY and CDR2 SYGVKD. This CDR3 region has 14 residues. V was clipped by 2 bases and J by 4 bases, with 11 bases between them.

Points on this clonotype: Germline is not matched at one junction end, which may reflect a read error. J is TRBJ2-3 and V is TRBV4-3; 9 nucleotides line up with TRBD2. In germline, CDR1 is LGHNA, CDR2 YSLEER. This CDR3 has 15 residues. The CDR3 DNA sequence: TGCGTCAGCATCCAAATAGCGGGAGACCGAGATACGCAGTATTTT. Protein: CVSIQIAGDRDTQYF.

A note on this clonotype: A much more abundant neighbour one base away suggests this may be a read error. V and J are TRBV28 and TRBJ1-5, with D possibly TRBD1 on 6 matching bases. This CDR3 has 14 amino acids. Germline loops: CDR1 MDHEN, CDR2 SYDVKM. CDR3 nucleotides: TGTTCCAGCAGTTTCTACAGGGGCAATCAGCCCCAGCATTTT. Protein sequence: CSSSFYRGNQPQHF.

This chain joins TRBV28 and TRBJ2-7; TRBD1 is a possible D gene (6 bases). CDR1 is MDHEN, CDR2 SYDVKM, per germline. The CDR3 consists of 15 residues. Trimming cost V 6 bases and J 0 bases, with 15 bases left between them. This CDR3 reads CASRSGDAYSYEQYF. DNA of the CDR3: TGTGCCAGCAGATCAGGGGACGCCTACTCCTACGAGCAGTACTTC.

This clonotype has a single count. A single base separates this from a much larger clone, so it may be a read error. The V gene is TRBV28, the J gene TRBJ2-1; possibly TRBD1 for D (6 bases). The V end lost 9 bases, the J end lost 15 bases, and 21 bases lay between the germline ends. The CDR3 loop spans 12 amino acids. Germline V gives CDR1 MDHEN, CDR2 SYDVKM. DNA for the CDR3: TGTGCCAGAACCAAAGGACAGTTTAACCCGTTCTTC. It is translated as CARTKGQFNPFF.

In regard to this clonotype: A much larger clone lies one base from this, so it may be a read error. The chain employs TRBV14 and TRBJ2-7; possible D gene TRBD2, 6 bases. The germline gives CDR1 SGHDN, CDR2 FVKESK. The CDR3 is made up of 14 amino acids. V was shortened by 4 bases and J by 2 bases, with 12 bases between the two germline ends. CDR3 protein: CASSRPGVPYEQYF. DNA for the CDR3: TGTGCCAGCAGCCGACCGGGAGTCCCCTACGAGCAGTACTTC.

The chain has TRBV6-5 and TRBJ1-2; 9 bases map to TRBD1. V was pared by 6 bases and J by 10 bases, with 18 bases of the junction left unmatched. This CDR3 has 16 amino acids. CDR1 and CDR2 from the germline V gene are MNHEY and SVGAGI. The CDR3, as DNA: TGTGCCAGCAGAATCCGGGTCGACAGGGGGGAAAGTGACTACACCTTC. It yields the protein CASRIRVDRGESDYTF.

V and J are TRBV12-3 or TRBV12-4 and TRBJ2-1; 13 bases are a match to TRBD2. The CDR3 extends over 15 amino acids. The V and J ends lost 5 bases and 13 bases, in that order; junction bases with no gene match: 11. CDR3 amino acids: CASSAPRTSGGPQFF. For the CDR3, the DNA is TGTGCCAGCAGTGCTCCCCGGACTAGCGGGGGACCCCAGTTCTTC.

About this clonotype itself: An end of the junction does not agree with germline; a read error may underlie this. The chain carries TRBV12-3 or TRBV12-4 and TRBJ2-7; D is perhaps TRBD2 (6 bases). The CDR3 totals 15 residues. The CDR3 DNA reads TGTGCCAGTAGTTTAGGCGGGACGGGATTATACGAGCAGTACTTC. It translates to CASSLGGTGLYEQYF.

In its sample, this clonotype was seen many times. The chain carries TRBV10-3 and TRBJ2-1; D is tentatively TRBD1 or TRBD2 (6 bases each). The CDR3 has 17 residues. Germline V gives CDR1 ENHRY, CDR2 SYGVKD. The V and J ends lost 10 bases and 7 bases respectively, with 29 bases between them. CDR3 in DNA: TGTGCCACGACCCTACTGGCTTTAGGTAGGGGGGTTAATGAGCAGTTCTTC. This codes for CATTLLALGRGVNEQFF.

On this clonotype: One junction end disagrees with the germline gene, perhaps due to a read error. The rearrangement joins TRBV24-1 to TRBJ2-1; possibly TRBD1 or TRBD2 for D (5 bases each). Germline CDR1 reads KGHDR; CDR2 reads SFDVKD. This CDR3 is 16 amino acids long. The DNA of the CDR3 is TGTGCCGCCAGTGATTTGGGGGAGCGTCGAACCAATGAGCAGTTCTTC. It encodes CAASDLGERRTNEQFF.

This clonotype has only a few counts. The junction differs from germline at one of its ends, possibly a read error. The chain combines TRBV6-5 with TRBJ1-6; tentatively, D is TRBD1 (5 bases). This CDR3 spans 14 amino acids. Looked up from germline, CDR1 is MNHEY and CDR2 is SVGAGI. The CDR3 is CASRPPGGSPPLYF. In nucleotides, the CDR3 is TGTGCCAGCAGACCCCCGGGGGGTAGCCCACCCCTCTACTTT.

This clonotype occurred a few times. Likely a read error: the CDR3 ends without its conserved phenylalanine or tryptophan. The chain couples TRBV11-2 to TRBJ1-5; a weak D match, TRBD1 (6 bases). The germline gives CDR1 SGHAT, CDR2 FQNNGV. CDR3 size: 15 residues. The CDR3 DNA reads TGTGCCAGCAGCTTAAGGGGGGGGAAAAATCGGCCCCAGCATGTT. Translation gives CASSLRGGKNRPQHV.

As for this clonotype: The CDR3 end shows no conserved phenylalanine or tryptophan, and so a read error is likely. The rearrangement joins TRBV5-1 to TRBJ2-1, with D perhaps TRBD1 or TRBD2 (6 bases each). Germline-derived CDR1 and CDR2 are SGHRS and YFSETQ. The CDR3 extends over 14 amino acids. The CDR3 loop reads CASSLAWGASEQFL. Written as DNA, the CDR3 is TGTGCCAGCAGCTTGGCTTGGGGGGCGAGTGAGCAGTTCTTA.

This chain links TRBV29-1 with TRBJ2-1; weak D call: TRBD2 (6 bases). CDR1 and CDR2 from the germline V gene are SQVTM and ANQGSEA. The CDR3 is made up of 14 amino acids. V was shortened by 5 bases and J by 7 bases, with 18 bases between the two germline ends. CDR3 sequence: CSVLILLAQNEQFF. CDR3 nucleotides: TGCAGCGTTCTGATCCTACTAGCCCAGAATGAGCAGTTCTTC.

Concerning this clonotype: A much larger clone is a single base away; this may be a read error. V usage is TRBV7-9 and J usage is TRBJ2-1; TRBD2 agrees at 8 bases. The CDR3 runs 16 residues. V shed 5 bases and J 2 bases; nucleotides not matched to a gene: 8. Germline CDR1 is SEHNR and CDR2 is FQNEAQ (reference sequence). This chain's CDR3 is CASSPGVSGTYNEQFF. CDR3 in DNA: TGTGCCAGCAGCCCCGGAGTTAGCGGGACCTACAATGAGCAGTTCTTC.

The sample holds a few counts of this clonotype. J is TRBJ2-3 and V is TRBV11-3; D not certain. The CDR3 loop spans 12 amino acids. CDR1 SGHNT and CDR2 YENEEA come from the germline V gene. V was clipped by 8 bases and J by 8 bases, with 14 bases between them. The CDR3 DNA follows: TGTGCCAGCGGCTCGGTCTGGGGTACGCAGTATTTT. Encoded protein: CASGSVWGTQYF.